This T cell receptor beta chain was recorded in a study of a mutant IDH1 vaccine in newly diagnosed glioma. Whole-study context: Previous treatment comprised radiotherapy, temozolomide, or both, mostly both.

Study findings and constraints: Of the patients, approximately 93% had vaccine-induced immune responses. Seemingly, pseudoprogression had no relation to changes in the top peripheral T cell clonotypes.

This clone occurred once. Its antigen is currently unknown. Time point given: baseline, week 1 (first vaccination visit). Specified treatment: pre-vaccination baseline after standard-of-care therapy. Donors harbored newly found WHO grade 3 or 4 IDH1-mutant, ATRX-lost astrocytomas. The CDR3 contains 14 residues. The V end lost 4 bases, the J end lost 8 bases, and 18 bases lay between the germline ends. From germline, CDR1 is SGHRS and CDR2 YFSETQ. Produced via immunoSEQ multiplex PCR; TCRdb's table is partial and in-frame only. The sample has 50,000 to 65,000 clones; approximately 80% are singletons. This clonotype was sampled from a man in his late teens or twenties with glioma. The rearrangement joins TRBV5-1 to TRBJ1-2; D ambiguous. The material was PBMCs, obtained from a glioma patient treated with radiotherapy, temozolomide or both. CDR3 in amino acids: CASSPWAAASGYTF. The CDR3 nucleotides read TGCGCCAGCAGCCCGTGGGCAGCGGCGAGCGGCTACACCTTC.